The present T cell receptor (beta chain) was sequenced within a study of T cells after yellow fever vaccination. The study made its TCR cDNA through 5'RACE template switching. That step introduced a universal primer site along with UMIs. TCRdb reprocessed the 5' RACE reads with MiXCR, giving one entry per CDR3 protein. Of a few hundred thousand distinct CDR3 sequences listed, roughly 5% are singletons. Only a few counts were recorded for this clonotype. This TCR came from a man aged 18 to 30 who received the YFV17D yellow fever vaccine. The specimen was CD4+ T cells sorted from PBMCs, collected on the day of the yellow fever booster vaccination.

Written as DNA, the CDR3 is TGTGCCAGCAACGGCCGACAGGACTCCTACAATGAGCAGTTCTTC. Its translation: CASNGRQDSYNEQFF. The J gene is TRBJ2-1, the V gene TRBV28, with D perhaps TRBD1 (6 bases). Germline CDR1 and CDR2: MDHEN and SYDVKM. The CDR3 has 15 amino acids. The V gene lost 7 bases and the J gene lost 0 bases, with 13 bases spanning the gap.